These 23 T cell receptor beta chains came from one sample sequenced in a study of cytomegalovirus exposure and HLA in healthy donors. With 60 Vbeta and 13 Jbeta primers, the PCR was carried out. Data came from immunoSEQ multiplex PCR; TCRdb stores just in-frame clones and leaves some out. The sample shows some 100,000 clones, nearly 80% of them seen only once. Sequenced material: PBMCs. These TCRs come from a woman aged 40 to 55 in good health and CMV-seropositive.

As regards this clone: The germline gene is not matched at one end of the junction; a read error may be the cause. This chain connects TRBV7-7 to TRBJ2-5; a possible D gene is TRBD2 (7 bases). CDR1 and CDR2 from the germline V gene are SSHAT and FNYEAQ (reference sequence). The CDR3 has 14 amino acids. The CDR3, as DNA: TGTGCTAGCAGCTTTGGGGGGGCCCAAGAGACCCAGTACTTC. Translation gives CASSFGGAQETQYF.

This clone was counted only a few times. The rearrangement links TRBV9 to TRBJ2-3, with D possibly matching TRBD1 (5 bases). The CDR3 is 16 amino acids. V lost 0 bases and J 1 base, leaving 12 bases between the germline ends. Germline values: CDR1 SGDLS, CDR2 YYNGEE. This CDR3 reads CASSVELVGGTDTQYF. In DNA form, the CDR3 reads TGTGCCAGCAGCGTAGAATTGGTAGGGGGCACAGATACGCAGTATTTT.

V gene TRBV27 combines with J gene TRBJ2-5; 7 positions match TRBD2. Germline lookup yields CDR1 MNHEY and CDR2 SMNVEV (reference sequence). Unmatched junction bases numbered 6, after V lost 5 bases and J lost 0 bases. The CDR3 runs 15 residues. The CDR3 region has the DNA TGTGCCAGCAGTCCGGTAGCGGGTCACCAAGAGACCCAGTACTTC. Its protein is CASSPVAGHQETQYF.

CDR3 loop: CASSSGLAGGLWQYF. The CDR3 coding sequence is TGCGCCAGCAGCTCAGGACTAGCGGGAGGACTATGGCAGTACTTC. The V call is TRBV5-1, the J call TRBJ2-5; TRBD2 matches at 14 bases. Germline V gives CDR1 SGHRS, CDR2 YFSETQ. Trimming at V came to 3 bases and at J to 11 bases, leaving 9 bases not matched to a gene. The CDR3 contains 15 residues.

This clone appeared a few times. The chain combines TRBV19 with TRBJ1-5; TRBD1 matches at 7 bases. The CDR3 runs to 14 residues. Germline-derived CDR1 and CDR2 are LNHDA and SQIVND (reference sequence). V dropped 6 bases and J dropped 6; count of bases not matched to a gene: 8. CDR3 protein: CASRQSTGTQPQHF. CDR3 nucleotides: TGTGCCAGTAGACAATCGACAGGGACTCAGCCCCAGCATTTT.

The chain carries TRBV19 and TRBJ1-4; TRBD1 is a possible D gene (5 bases). The germline V and J ends were trimmed by 2 bases and 0 bases, with 7 bases remaining between them. The CDR3 length is 15 residues. CDR1 LNHDA and CDR2 SQIVND come from the germline V gene (reference sequence). The DNA for the CDR3 is TGTGCCAGTAGTATAAGACAGACAACTAATGAAAAACTGTTTTTT. It codes for CASSIRQTTNEKLFF.

This clone appeared a few times. V is TRBV5-1 and J is TRBJ1-1; a weak D match, TRBD1 (5 bases). The ends were cut back, 6 bases at V and 1 base at J, with 16 bases in the middle. CDR1 SGHRS and CDR2 YFSETQ come from the germline V gene. The CDR3 extends over 15 amino acids. CDR3 nucleotide sequence: TGCGCCAGCATCGCCCAAGTCACAGGGAACACTGAAGCTTTCTTT. Its protein product is CASIAQVTGNTEAFF.

The chain uses TRBV5-1 and TRBJ2-3; D gene uncertain. The CDR3 runs to 12 residues. CDR1 and CDR2 from the germline V gene are SGHRS and YFSETQ. The V end was cut by 5 bases, the J end by 4 bases, with 8 bases between. CDR3 in DNA: TGCGCCAGCAGTCTCGCGTCAGATACGCAGTATTTT. Translation gives CASSLASDTQYF.

The V and J genes are TRBV6-5 and TRBJ2-1; TRBD2 matches at 9 bases. Germline V gives CDR1 MNHEY, CDR2 SVGAGI. V was clipped by 4 bases and J by 5 bases; unmatched bases: 3. This CDR3 has 14 residues. DNA for the CDR3: TGTGCCAGCAGTTGGCGGGAGGGGAACAATGAGCAGTTCTTC. It encodes CASSWREGNNEQFF.

This rearrangement joins TRBV7-9 to TRBJ2-7; TRBD2 might be the D (5 bases). V was clipped by 4 bases and J by 12 bases, with 22 bases between them. The germline V gene has CDR1 SEHNR and CDR2 FQNEAQ (reference sequence). There are 14 residues in the CDR3. The CDR3 DNA is TGTGCCAGCAGCTCGCTTTTGGATGGACGGGGTCTGTACTTC. Its translation: CASSSLLDGRGLYF.

The chain uses TRBV28 and TRBJ1-5; TRBD1 agrees at 9 bases. The germline gives CDR1 MDHEN, CDR2 SYDVKM. Losses at the gene ends were 8 bases for V and 2 bases for J; bases not matched to a gene: 7. This CDR3 is built from 15 residues. This CDR3 is CASYPTGGRNQPQHF. The CDR3 DNA sequence: TGTGCCAGCTATCCGACAGGGGGTCGCAATCAGCCCCAGCATTTT.

The V gene is TRBV10-2, the J gene TRBJ2-1; D call uncertain. The CDR3 spans 11 residues. The germline gives CDR1 WSHSY, CDR2 SAAADI. The V end lost 4 bases, the J end lost 8 bases, and 6 bases lay between the germline ends. CDR3 in DNA: TGCGCCAGCAGTGTTGCGCATGAGCAGTTCTTC. Its protein is CASSVAHEQFF.

There are a few counts of this clone. The chain's CDR3 is CASSIEGGARNEKLFF. CDR3 nucleotides: TGTGCCAGTAGTATAGAAGGAGGGGCGAGAAATGAAAAACTGTTTTTT. The rearrangement uses TRBV19 and TRBJ1-4; possible D gene TRBD1, 5 bases. CDR3 length equals 16 residues. Trimming removed 0 bases from V and 5 bases from J, with 13 bases in between. Germline assignment: CDR1 LNHDA and CDR2 SQIVND (reference sequence).

The rearrangement uses TRBV28 and TRBJ2-5; 7 bases align to TRBD2. The J call may not be correct, given that the DNA end is closer to TRBJ2-7. This CDR3 is 14 amino acids long. Germline assignment: CDR1 MDHEN and CDR2 SYDVKM. In nucleotides, the CDR3 is TGTGCCAGCACCTCGCCCAGCGGGAAGGGCGAGCAGTACTTC. This sequence encodes CASTSPSGKGEQYF.

This chain uses TRBV6-5 with TRBJ2-7, with 7 positions matching TRBD2. After removal of 5 bases from V and 3 bases from J, the junction contained 4 bases not matched to a gene. The CDR3 runs to 13 residues. From germline, CDR1 is MNHEY and CDR2 SVGAGI. CDR3 sequence reads: CASSSGTSYEQYF. CDR3 in DNA: TGTGCCAGCAGTAGCGGGACCAGCTACGAGCAGTACTTC.

The rearrangement links TRBV19 to TRBJ2-5, with a tentative D call TRBD1 (5 bases). Per germline, CDR1 LNHDA and CDR2 SQIVND (reference sequence). Between the trimmed V and J ends, which lost 4 bases and 5 bases, there was a span of 11 bases. The CDR3 runs 13 residues. The CDR3, as DNA: TGTGCCAGTAGTAAGGGGCCTGGGGAGACCCAGTACTTC. Its protein is CASSKGPGETQYF.

CDR3 sequence (DNA): TGTGCCAGTACCGCTTGGACTAGCGGGAGTGGGAATGAGCAGTTCTTC. Its protein is CASTAWTSGSGNEQFF. The chain employs TRBV19 and TRBJ2-1; 13 nucleotides agree with TRBD2. Germline V CDR1 and CDR2: LNHDA, SQIVND (reference sequence). The CDR3 contains 16 residues. The V segment lost 7 bases and the J segment 7 bases; nucleotides outside the gene matches: 10.

The V call is TRBV9, the J call TRBJ2-2, with D possibly matching TRBD1 (6 bases). The V gene lost 3 bases and the J gene lost 1 base, with 16 bases spanning the gap. This CDR3 has 17 amino acids. Germline loops: CDR1 SGDLS, CDR2 YYNGEE. The CDR3 protein is CASSAVRGTRNTGELFF. The CDR3 DNA is TGTGCCAGCAGCGCCGTAAGGGGGACACGGAACACCGGGGAGCTGTTTTTT. Full variable domain (outside the CDR3, taken from reference TRBV9 and TRBJ2-2): DSGVTQTPKHLITATGQRVTLRCSPRSGDLSVYWYQQSLDQGLQFLIQYYNGEERAKGNILERFSAQQFPDLHSELNLSSLELGDSALYFCASSAVRGTRNTGELFFGEGSRLTVL.

This clone was seen just once. The chain uses TRBV9 and TRBJ2-3, with 8 bases aligning to TRBD1. This CDR3 has 15 residues. Per germline, CDR1 SGDLS and CDR2 YYNGEE. Trimming at V came to 3 bases and at J to 4 bases, leaving 7 bases not matched to a gene. CDR3 sequence reads: CASSARTGPPDTQYF. The CDR3 DNA reads TGTGCCAGCAGCGCTAGGACAGGGCCGCCAGATACGCAGTATTTT. The entire variable domain, with the rest obtained from reference TRBV9 and TRBJ2-3, is as follows: DSGVTQTPKHLITATGQRVTLRCSPRSGDLSVYWYQQSLDQGLQFLIQYYNGEERAKGNILERFSAQQFPDLHSELNLSSLELGDSALYFCASSARTGPPDTQYFGPGTRLTVL.

The gene calls are TRBV27 and TRBJ2-1, with TRBD2 matching 12 bases. Germline values: CDR1 MNHEY, CDR2 SMNVEV (reference sequence). The ends lost 6 bases at V and 4 bases at J; junction bases unmatched: 4. The CDR3 is 15 amino acids. The DNA for the CDR3 is TGTGCCAGCAGCTCTAGCGGGAGGGGATACAATGAGCAGTTCTTC. It codes for CASSSSGRGYNEQFF.

The chain uses TRBV11-2 and TRBJ2-7; the match to TRBD2 covers 7 bases. The ends lost 3 bases at V and 3 bases at J; junction bases unmatched: 5. Germline assignment: CDR1 SGHAT and CDR2 FQNNGV. The CDR3 is 14 amino acids. The CDR3 sequence is CASSFAWTSYEQYF. The CDR3 DNA follows: TGTGCCAGCAGCTTCGCGTGGACTAGCTACGAGCAGTACTTC.

This chain joins TRBV13 and TRBJ1-1; D uncertain. This CDR3 has 14 residues. Germline values: CDR1 PRHDT, CDR2 FYEKMQ (reference sequence). Trimming pared 2 bases from V and 6 bases from J, leaving 13 bases between. The CDR3 bases are TGTGCCAGCAGCTTACGGGGAAGTAACTCTGAAGCTTTCTTT. Residues: CASSLRGSNSEAFF.

The rearrangement uses TRBV5-4 and TRBJ2-5; 7 bases are a match to TRBD2. The J call is in doubt because the DNA end fits TRBJ2-7 better. Per germline, CDR1 SGHNT and CDR2 YYREEE (reference sequence). This CDR3 region has 14 residues. The CDR3, as DNA: TGTGCCAGCAGCTTTGGGCCGGGAGGCTCCGAGCAGTACTTC. Translation: CASSFGPGGSEQYF.